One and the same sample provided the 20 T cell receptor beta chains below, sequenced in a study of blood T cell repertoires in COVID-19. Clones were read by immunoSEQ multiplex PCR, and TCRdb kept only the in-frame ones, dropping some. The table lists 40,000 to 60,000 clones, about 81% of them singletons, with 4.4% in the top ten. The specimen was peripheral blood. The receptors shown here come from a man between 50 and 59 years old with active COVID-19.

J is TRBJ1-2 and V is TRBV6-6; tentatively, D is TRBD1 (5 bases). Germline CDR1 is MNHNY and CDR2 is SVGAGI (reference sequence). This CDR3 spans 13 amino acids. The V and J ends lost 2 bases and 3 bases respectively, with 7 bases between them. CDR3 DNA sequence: TGTGCCAGCAGTTACCCGACAGACTATGGCTACACCTTC. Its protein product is CASSYPTDYGYTF.

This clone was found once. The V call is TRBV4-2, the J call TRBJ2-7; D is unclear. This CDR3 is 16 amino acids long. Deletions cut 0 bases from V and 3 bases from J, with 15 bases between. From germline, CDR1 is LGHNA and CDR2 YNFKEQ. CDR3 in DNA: TGTGCCAGCAGCCAAGAGGGCCAGGCATTGATCTACGAGCAGTACTTC. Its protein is CASSQEGQALIYEQYF.

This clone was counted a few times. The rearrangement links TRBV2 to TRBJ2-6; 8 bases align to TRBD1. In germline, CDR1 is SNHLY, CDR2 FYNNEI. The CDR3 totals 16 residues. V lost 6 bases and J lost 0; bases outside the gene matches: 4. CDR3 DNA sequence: TGTGCCAGCAGCGGAGACAGGGGCTCTGGGGCCAACGTCCTGACTTTC. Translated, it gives CASSGDRGSGANVLTF.

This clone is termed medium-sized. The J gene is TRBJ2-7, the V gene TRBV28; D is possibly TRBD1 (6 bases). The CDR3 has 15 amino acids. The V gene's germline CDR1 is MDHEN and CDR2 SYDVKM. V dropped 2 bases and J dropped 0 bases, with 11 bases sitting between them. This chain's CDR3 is CASSLRPDSSYEQYF. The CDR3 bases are TGTGCCAGCAGTTTACGACCGGACAGCTCCTACGAGCAGTACTTC.

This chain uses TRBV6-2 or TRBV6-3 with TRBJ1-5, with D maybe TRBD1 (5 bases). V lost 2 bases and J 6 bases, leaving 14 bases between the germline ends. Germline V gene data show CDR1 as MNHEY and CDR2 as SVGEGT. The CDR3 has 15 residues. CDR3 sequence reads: CASSYAILGVQPQHF. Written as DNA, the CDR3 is TGTGCCAGCAGTTACGCCATCCTAGGGGTTCAGCCCCAGCATTTT.

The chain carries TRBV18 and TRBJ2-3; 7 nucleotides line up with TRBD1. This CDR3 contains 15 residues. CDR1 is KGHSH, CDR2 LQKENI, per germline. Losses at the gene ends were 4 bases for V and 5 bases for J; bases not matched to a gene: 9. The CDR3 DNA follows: TGTGCCAGCTCACTTGACAGGGAGAGTGGAGATACGCAGTATTTT. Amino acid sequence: CASSLDRESGDTQYF.

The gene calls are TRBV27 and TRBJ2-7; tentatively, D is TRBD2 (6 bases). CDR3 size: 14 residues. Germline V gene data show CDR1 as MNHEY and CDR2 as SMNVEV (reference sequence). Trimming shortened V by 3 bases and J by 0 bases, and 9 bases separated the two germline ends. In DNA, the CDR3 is TGTGCCAGCAGTTTGGCGGGGATCTCCTACGAGCAGTACTTC. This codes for CASSLAGISYEQYF.

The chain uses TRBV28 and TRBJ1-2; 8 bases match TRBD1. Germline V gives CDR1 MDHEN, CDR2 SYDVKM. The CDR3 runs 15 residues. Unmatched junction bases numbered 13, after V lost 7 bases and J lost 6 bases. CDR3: CASNVMMTGVDGYTF. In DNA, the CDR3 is TGTGCCAGCAACGTTATGATGACAGGGGTGGATGGCTACACCTTC.

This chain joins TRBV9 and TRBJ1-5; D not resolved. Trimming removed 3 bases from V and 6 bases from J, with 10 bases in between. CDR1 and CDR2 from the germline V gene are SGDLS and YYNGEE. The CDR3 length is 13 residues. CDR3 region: CASSAEGRQPQHF. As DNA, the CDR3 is TGTGCCAGCAGCGCCGAGGGTCGTCAGCCCCAGCATTTT.

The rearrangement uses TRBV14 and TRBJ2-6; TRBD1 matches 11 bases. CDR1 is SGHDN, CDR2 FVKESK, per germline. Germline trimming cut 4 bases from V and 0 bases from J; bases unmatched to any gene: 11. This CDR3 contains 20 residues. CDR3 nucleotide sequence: TGTGCCAGCAGCCCAGACAGAAGGACAGGGGGCTCCTCTGGGGCCAACGTCCTGACTTTC. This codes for CASSPDRRTGGSSGANVLTF. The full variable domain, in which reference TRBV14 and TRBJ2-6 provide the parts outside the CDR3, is EAGVTQFPSHSVIEKGQTVTLRCDPISGHDNLYWYRRVMGKEIKFLLHFVKESKQDESGMPNNRFLAERTGGTYSTLKVQPAELEDSGVYFCASSPDRRTGGSSGANVLTFGAGSRLTVL.

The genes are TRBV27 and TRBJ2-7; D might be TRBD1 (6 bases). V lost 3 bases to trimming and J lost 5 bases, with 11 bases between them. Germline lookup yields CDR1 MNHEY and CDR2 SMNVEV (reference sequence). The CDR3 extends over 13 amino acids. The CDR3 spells CASSLMGANEQYF. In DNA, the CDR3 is TGTGCCAGCAGTTTGATGGGGGCCAACGAGCAGTACTTC.

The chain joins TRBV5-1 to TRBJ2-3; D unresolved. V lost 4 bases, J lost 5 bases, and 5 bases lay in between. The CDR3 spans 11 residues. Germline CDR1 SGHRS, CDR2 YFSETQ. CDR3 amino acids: CASSTRDTQYF. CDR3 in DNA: TGCGCCAGCAGCACGAGAGATACGCAGTATTTT.

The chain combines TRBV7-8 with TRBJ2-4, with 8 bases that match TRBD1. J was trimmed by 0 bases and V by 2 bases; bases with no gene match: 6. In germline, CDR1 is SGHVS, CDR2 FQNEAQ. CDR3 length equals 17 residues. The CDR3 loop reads CASSLLPGGLAKNIQYF. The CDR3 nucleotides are TGTGCCAGCAGCTTATTACCAGGGGGCCTAGCCAAAAACATTCAGTACTTC.

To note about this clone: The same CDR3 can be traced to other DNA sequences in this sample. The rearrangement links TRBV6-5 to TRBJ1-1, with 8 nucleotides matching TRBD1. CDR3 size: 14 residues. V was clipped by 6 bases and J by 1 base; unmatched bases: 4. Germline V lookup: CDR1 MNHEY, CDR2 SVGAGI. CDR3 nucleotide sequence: TGTGCCAGCAGGCTGGGACAGGCGAACACTGAAGCTTTCTTT. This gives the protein CASRLGQANTEAFF.

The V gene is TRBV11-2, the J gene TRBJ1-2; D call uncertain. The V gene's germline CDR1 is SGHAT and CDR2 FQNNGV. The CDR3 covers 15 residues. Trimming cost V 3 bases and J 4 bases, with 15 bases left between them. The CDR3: CASSLATDPFYGYTF. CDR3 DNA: TGTGCCAGCAGCTTGGCAACAGATCCTTTCTATGGCTACACCTTC. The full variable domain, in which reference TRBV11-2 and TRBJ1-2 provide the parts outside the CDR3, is EAGVAQSPRYKIIEKRQSVAFWCNPISGHATLYWYQQILGQGPKLLIQFQNNGVVDDSQLPKDRFSAERLKGVDSTLKIQPAKLEDSAVYLCASSLATDPFYGYTFGSGTRLTVV.

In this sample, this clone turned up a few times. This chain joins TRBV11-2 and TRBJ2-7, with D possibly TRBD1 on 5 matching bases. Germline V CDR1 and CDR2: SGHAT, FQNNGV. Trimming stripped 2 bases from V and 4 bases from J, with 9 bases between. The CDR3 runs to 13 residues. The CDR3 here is CASSLNQGYEQYF. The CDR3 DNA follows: TGTGCCAGCAGCTTAAATCAGGGTTACGAGCAGTACTTC.

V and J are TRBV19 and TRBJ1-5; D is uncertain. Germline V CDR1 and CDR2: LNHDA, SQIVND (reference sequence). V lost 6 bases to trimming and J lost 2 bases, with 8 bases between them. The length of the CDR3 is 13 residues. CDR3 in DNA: TGTGCCAGTAGCCAACACCGCAATCAGCCCCAGCATTTT. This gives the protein CASSQHRNQPQHF.

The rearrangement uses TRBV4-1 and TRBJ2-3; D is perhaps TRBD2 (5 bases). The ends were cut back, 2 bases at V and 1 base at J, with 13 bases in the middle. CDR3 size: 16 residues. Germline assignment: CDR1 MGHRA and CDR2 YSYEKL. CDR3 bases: TGCGCCAGCAGCCAACTCCTACGGGGTGGCACAGATACGCAGTATTTT. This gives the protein CASSQLLRGGTDTQYF.

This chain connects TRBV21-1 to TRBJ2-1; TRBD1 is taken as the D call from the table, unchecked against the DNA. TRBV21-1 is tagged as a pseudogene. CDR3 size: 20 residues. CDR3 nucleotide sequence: TGTGCCAGCAGCAAGGGGCCGGACAGGGCTGGGGTGGGCTCCTACAATGAGCAGTTCTTC. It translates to CASSKGPDRAGVGSYNEQFF.

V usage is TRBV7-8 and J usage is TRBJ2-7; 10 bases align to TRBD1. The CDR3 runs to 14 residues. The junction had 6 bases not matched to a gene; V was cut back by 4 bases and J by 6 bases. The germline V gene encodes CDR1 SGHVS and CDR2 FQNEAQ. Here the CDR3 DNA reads TGTGCCAGCAGCTCCCGGGACAGGGGCACCGAGCAGTACTTC. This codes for CASSSRDRGTEQYF.